Below, 22 T cell receptor beta chains from the same sample are listed, as sequenced in a study of blood T cell repertoires in COVID-19. Sequenced by immunoSEQ multiplex PCR; TCRdb stores in-frame clones only, minus some. The sample includes 200,000 to 250,000 clones, 75% to 85% seen only once; the top ten take roughly 1.3%. Sequenced sample: peripheral blood. The receptors come from a woman aged 25 to 39 with COVID-19, enrolled during active disease.

The chain links TRBV28 to TRBJ1-1, with D possibly being TRBD1 (6 bases). Germline-derived CDR1 and CDR2 are MDHEN and SYDVKM. The CDR3 is 14 residues long. Trimming stripped 6 bases from V and 0 bases from J, with 11 bases between. The CDR3 coding sequence is TGTGCCAGCAGCATTACAGGGTTGAACACTGAAGCTTTCTTT. It is translated as CASSITGLNTEAFF.

The V call is TRBV5-1, the J call TRBJ2-3; D unresolved. The CDR3 loop spans 13 amino acids. Germline values: CDR1 SGHRS, CDR2 YFSETQ. Trimming took 3 bases from V and 1 from J, leaving 6 bases between them. The CDR3 sequence: CASSSSGTDTQYF. CDR3 DNA: TGCGCCAGCAGCTCCAGCGGCACAGATACGCAGTATTTT.

CDR3 residues: CASSYDRRHEQYF. DNA for the CDR3: TGTGCCAGCAGTTACGATAGGAGGCACGAGCAGTACTTC. V and J are TRBV6-5 and TRBJ2-7; perhaps TRBD2 as D (5 bases). V lost 2 bases to trimming and J lost 5 bases, with 10 bases between them. The germline CDR1 and CDR2 sequences are MNHEY and SVGAGI. The CDR3 has 13 residues.

The V and J genes are TRBV2 and TRBJ2-2, with D uncertain. The length of the CDR3 is 12 residues. V was clipped by 8 bases and J by 8 bases, with 12 bases between them. Germline CDR1 and CDR2: SNHLY and FYNNEI. The CDR3: CASRYTGGELFF. CDR3 sequence (DNA): TGTGCCAGCCGGTATACCGGGGGGGAGCTGTTTTTT.

The chain links TRBV4-2 to TRBJ2-2; D remains unclear. Per germline, CDR1 LGHNA and CDR2 YNFKEQ. Between the trimmed V and J ends, which lost 1 base and 1 base, there was a span of 13 bases. This CDR3 is 17 amino acids long. The CDR3 DNA is TGTGCCAGCAGCCAAGGTACAGCCTCAAGGAACACCGGGGAGCTGTTTTTT. Translating it yields CASSQGTASRNTGELFF.

This clone appeared once. The V gene is TRBV3-1 (or the pseudogene TRBV3-2), the J gene TRBJ1-1; D is uncertain. Looked up from germline, CDR1 is LGHDT and CDR2 is YNNKEL (reference sequence). The CDR3 has 12 residues. V lost 6 bases to trimming and J lost 3 bases, with 8 bases between them. The CDR3 loop reads CASRVTYTEAFF. The CDR3 DNA follows: TGTGCCAGCAGAGTGACTTACACTGAAGCTTTCTTT.

This chain links TRBV15 with TRBJ2-7, with 10 positions matching TRBD1. Germline V gene data show CDR1 as LNHNV and CDR2 as YYDKDF (reference sequence). This CDR3 is 14 amino acids long. The J segment lost 6 bases and the V segment lost 5 bases, leaving 7 bases of the junction unmatched. This chain's CDR3 is CATSGPGTGVEQYF. The CDR3 DNA is TGTGCCACCAGCGGTCCCGGGACAGGGGTCGAGCAGTACTTC.

V usage is TRBV19 and J usage is TRBJ2-1; 7 nucleotides match TRBD1. The CDR3 loop spans 13 amino acids. Germline V CDR1 and CDR2: LNHDA, SQIVND (reference sequence). V shed 4 bases and J 7 bases; nucleotides not matched to a gene: 4. This CDR3 reads CASSTTGWNEQFF. The CDR3 nucleotides are TGTGCCAGTAGTACGACAGGGTGGAATGAGCAGTTCTTC.

Points on this clone: Because the CDR3's place on the DNA is in doubt, the DNA is left out and the CDR3 is given as listed by TCRdb. The CDR3 here is CASTSGLAGSYEQYF. The chain combines TRBV2 with TRBJ2-7; TRBD2, the table's D call, lacks a check against the DNA. The CDR3 length equals 15 residues, ends included. The germline V gene has CDR1 SNHLY and CDR2 FYNNEI.

The rearrangement joins TRBV29-1 to TRBJ2-1; a possible D gene is TRBD2 (5 bases). V gave up 7 bases and J gave up 0 bases, with 13 bases separating them. Germline assignment: CDR1 SQVTM and CDR2 ANQGSEA. The CDR3 sequence is 14 residues long. The CDR3: CSADLGSSYNEQFF. In DNA form, the CDR3 reads TGCAGCGCAGATTTGGGGAGCTCCTACAATGAGCAGTTCTTC.

As to this clone: Compared with germline, one end of the junction differs, possibly owing to a read error. This chain uses TRBV7-2 with TRBJ2-1, with 9 bases fitting TRBD2. Per germline, CDR1 SGHTA and CDR2 FQGNSA. CDR3 length: 16 residues. DNA of the CDR3: TGTGCCAGCAGCTTAGGGGGGGGACTAGCCTATAATGAGCAGTTCTTC. Translation gives CASSLGGGLAYNEQFF.

The genes are TRBV12-3 or TRBV12-4 and TRBJ1-2; D unclear. The V end lost 7 bases, the J end lost 5 bases, and 11 bases lay between the germline ends. The CDR3 runs 12 residues. The DNA of the CDR3 is TGTGCCAGCACCGAGGGAGGATATGGCTACACCTTC. This gives the protein CASTEGGYGYTF.

The V gene is TRBV3-1 (or the pseudogene TRBV3-2), the J gene TRBJ2-5; D is perhaps TRBD2 (5 bases). Germline CDR1 LGHDT, CDR2 YNNKEL (reference sequence). The CDR3 runs 13 residues. Trimming took 6 bases from V and 4 from J, leaving 12 bases between them. CDR3 sequence reads: CASRDVGRETQYF. The CDR3 bases are TGTGCCAGCAGAGACGTTGGGAGAGAGACCCAGTACTTC.

In this sample, this clone turned up once. The chain employs TRBV19 and TRBJ2-3; D gene ambiguous. CDR1 is LNHDA and CDR2 is SQIVND in the germline V gene (reference sequence). Trimming shortened V by 7 bases and J by 0 bases, and 14 bases separated the two germline ends. CDR3 length: 15 amino acids. CDR3: CASTPLGTSTDTQYF. CDR3 coding DNA: TGTGCCAGTACCCCCCTGGGCACTAGCACAGATACGCAGTATTTT.

This clone was seen just once. The chain is built from TRBV27 and TRBJ2-7, with 9 bases that match TRBD1. The CDR3 consists of 16 residues. Germline V gene data show CDR1 as MNHEY and CDR2 as SMNVEV (reference sequence). V dropped 8 bases and J dropped 3; count of bases not matched to a gene: 14. The CDR3 nucleotides are TGTGCCAGCCGCCCGAGCCCCGGGACAGGGAACTACGAGCAGTACTTC. Translation gives CASRPSPGTGNYEQYF.

CDR3 sequence: CASSFSETVYNEQFF. CDR3 DNA: TGTGCCAGCAGCTTTTCCGAGACTGTCTACAATGAGCAGTTCTTC. The chain combines TRBV7-9 with TRBJ2-1; the D is unclear. The CDR3 totals 15 residues. Trimming removed 3 bases at V and 3 bases at J, with 12 bases between. The V gene's germline CDR1 is SEHNR and CDR2 FQNEAQ (reference sequence).

This sequence joins TRBV18 and TRBJ2-2, with D uncertain. Trimming took off 0 bases at V and 6 bases at J, with 11 bases between the two ends. Germline assignment: CDR1 KGHSH and CDR2 LQKENI. The CDR3 spans 15 residues. CDR3 nucleotide sequence: TGTGCCAGCTCACCACCGGTCGGTTCTTCCGGGGAGCTGTTTTTT. Translating it yields CASSPPVGSSGELFF. The variable domain in full, with the rest retrieved from reference TRBV18 and TRBJ2-2, is NAGVMQNPRHLVRRRGQEARLRCSPMKGHSHVYWYRQLPEEGLKFMVYLQKENIIDESGMPKERFSAEFPKEGPSILRIQQVVRGDSAAYFCASSPPVGSSGELFFGEGSRLTVL.

As regards this clone: Other DNA sequences in this sample translate to the same CDR3. CDR3 sequence: CASSLGDSSTDTQYF. The CDR3 nucleotides are TGTGCCAGCAGCTTAGGGGACAGTAGCACAGATACGCAGTATTTT. This chain connects TRBV7-9 to TRBJ2-3; 7 bases agree with TRBD1. V trimming: 1 base; J trimming: 0 bases; junction bases outside the gene matches: 1. Germline V lookup: CDR1 SEHNR, CDR2 FQNEAQ (reference sequence). There are 15 residues in the CDR3.

The gene calls are TRBV5-1 and TRBJ1-5, with TRBD1 identical over 7 bases. V dropped 0 bases and J dropped 7; count of bases not matched to a gene: 1. Germline V gene lookup returns CDR1 SGHRS and CDR2 YFSETQ. The CDR3 sequence is 13 residues long. DNA of the CDR3: TGCGCCAGCAGCTTGGAGGGGGCCCAGCCCCAGCATTTT. Its protein is CASSLEGAQPQHF.

The CDR3: CASSVGGTTQYF. The CDR3 DNA reads TGTGCCAGCAGCGTAGGCGGGACTACGCAGTATTTT. This rearrangement joins TRBV9 to TRBJ2-3, with a weak D call TRBD2 (6 bases). Germline loops: CDR1 SGDLS, CDR2 YYNGEE. The CDR3 is 12 residues long. The V end lost 0 bases, the J end lost 8 bases, and 7 bases lay between the germline ends. The whole variable domain, filled in from reference TRBV9 and TRBJ2-3, reads DSGVTQTPKHLITATGQRVTLRCSPRSGDLSVYWYQQSLDQGLQFLIQYYNGEERAKGNILERFSAQQFPDLHSELNLSSLELGDSALYFCASSVGGTTQYFGPGTRLTVL.

The chain recombines TRBV7-9 with TRBJ2-1, with 8 positions matching TRBD1. The V and J ends lost 7 bases and 9 bases, in that order; junction bases with no gene match: 17. Germline-derived CDR1 and CDR2 are SEHNR and FQNEAQ (reference sequence). This CDR3 is built from 16 residues. The CDR3 region is CASTENTGGQFGEQFF. The CDR3 DNA reads TGTGCCAGCACTGAAAATACAGGGGGGCAATTCGGTGAGCAGTTCTTC. Using reference TRBV7-9 and TRBJ2-1 for the parts outside the CDR3, the full variable domain is DTGVSQNPRHKITKRGQNVTFRCDPISEHNRLYWYRQTLGQGPEFLTYFQNEAQLEKSRLLSDRFSAERPKGSFSTLEIQRTEQGDSAMYLCASTENTGGQFGEQFFGPGTRLTVL.

This chain joins TRBV18 and TRBJ1-2; 8 bases agree with TRBD1. Germline assignment: CDR1 KGHSH and CDR2 LQKENI. Trimming removed 4 bases from V and 7 bases from J; junction bases left unmatched: 5. The CDR3 extends over 13 amino acids. CDR3 nucleotide sequence: TGTGCCAGCTCACAGGGGACAGGTCGTGGCTACACCTTC. Translation: CASSQGTGRGYTF.